The 20 T cell receptor beta chains presented below share a single source sample, sequenced in a study of cytomegalovirus exposure and HLA in healthy donors (dated by TCRdb to about 2017). The library relied on the immunoSEQ multiplex PCR assay. A mixture of 60 forward primers for TCR Vbeta segments and 13 reverse primers for TCR Jbeta segments was used in the multiplex PCR. TCRdb holds this immuneACCESS table with in-frame rearrangements only. Some clones are missing; in checked studies, unresolved V genes explain under half, and the rest has no known cause. The sample table holds approximately 150,000 clones, of which over 75% were seen once. Roughly 2.9% of the sample rests with the top ten. Source material: PBMCs. Receptors were obtained from a woman in her 30s in good health and CMV-seronegative.

This clone was observed a few times. The chain links TRBV7-2 to TRBJ1-6; TRBD1 aligns across 7 bases. The CDR3 runs 15 residues. V was clipped by 5 bases and J by 7 bases; unmatched bases: 8. Germline V gives CDR1 SGHTA, CDR2 FQGNSA. CDR3 loop: CASSPLTGRNSPLHF. For the CDR3, the DNA is TGTGCCAGCAGCCCCCTGACAGGGCGCAATTCACCCCTCCACTTT. Filled out from reference TRBV7-2 and TRBJ1-6, the complete variable domain reads GAGVSQSPSNKVTEKGKDVELRCDPISGHTALYWYRQSLGQGLEFLIYFQGNSAPDKSGLPSDRFSAERTGGSVSTLTIQRTQQEDSAVYLCASSPLTGRNSPLHFGNGTRLTVT.

The chain employs TRBV5-4 and TRBJ1-1; a possible D gene is TRBD1 (6 bases). Trimming removed 4 bases from V and 0 bases from J, with 16 bases in between. Germline V lookup: CDR1 SGHNT, CDR2 YYREEE (reference sequence). The CDR3 runs 16 residues. CDR3 sequence reads: CASSDGGAPMNTEAFF. The CDR3 nucleotides read TGTGCCAGCAGCGATGGGGGGGCTCCTATGAACACTGAAGCTTTCTTT.

The genes are TRBV9 and TRBJ2-3; perhaps TRBD2 as D (5 bases). This CDR3 contains 16 residues. The germline V and J ends were trimmed by 0 bases and 4 bases, with 15 bases remaining between them. The germline CDR1 and CDR2 sequences are SGDLS and YYNGEE. CDR3 residues: CASSVALVPSSDTQYF. The CDR3, as DNA: TGTGCCAGCAGCGTAGCACTAGTCCCAAGCTCAGATACGCAGTATTTT.

The chain carries TRBV28 and TRBJ1-5; D call uncertain. Germline assignment: CDR1 MDHEN and CDR2 SYDVKM. The V end was cut by 2 bases, the J end by 6 bases, with 11 bases between. The CDR3 has 14 amino acids. The CDR3 sequence: CASSLPGYRQPQHF. CDR3 coding DNA: TGTGCCAGCAGTTTACCAGGTTACCGTCAGCCCCAGCATTTT.

The chain couples TRBV27 to TRBJ2-7; a weak D match, TRBD1 (6 bases). This CDR3 is 14 amino acids long. Trimming removed 3 bases at V and 3 bases at J, with 12 bases between. Germline V gene sequence: CDR1 MNHEY, CDR2 SMNVEV (reference sequence). Here the CDR3 reads CASSFSGASYEQYF. DNA for the CDR3: TGTGCCAGCAGTTTTTCAGGGGCGAGCTACGAGCAGTACTTC.

The chain employs TRBV5-8 and TRBJ2-3; TRBD2 matches at 7 bases. From germline, CDR1 is SGHTS and CDR2 YDEGEE. The CDR3 length is 14 residues. V gave up 0 bases and J gave up 9 bases; unmatched junction bases: 7. The DNA for the CDR3 is TGTGCCAGCAGCTTGGGGGCCGGGAGGCTCACGCAGTATTTT. Protein: CASSLGAGRLTQYF.

This clone was recorded a few times. CDR3 DNA sequence: TGTGCCACCAGCAGAGGACAGAGTGCAACTAATGAAAAACTGTTTTTT. This gives the protein CATSRGQSATNEKLFF. The chain recombines TRBV15 with TRBJ1-4; tentative D call: TRBD1 (5 bases). V gave up 1 base and J gave up 0 bases, with 9 bases separating them. Germline CDR1 is LNHNV and CDR2 is YYDKDF (reference sequence). This CDR3 region has 16 residues. Full variable domain (missing parts from reference TRBV15 and TRBJ1-4): DAMVIQNPRYQVTQFGKPVTLSCSQTLNHNVMYWYQQKSSQAPKLLFHYYDKDFNNEADTPDNFQSRRPNTSFCFLDIRSPGLGDTAMYLCATSRGQSATNEKLFFGSGTQLSVL.

The CDR3 DNA reads TGTGCCAGCAGCTTGACAGGGGGGAACACTGAAGCTTTCTTT. This codes for CASSLTGGNTEAFF. This sequence joins TRBV27 and TRBJ1-1; TRBD1 agrees at 9 bases. V lost 6 bases and J lost 1; bases outside the gene matches: 3. CDR1 is MNHEY, CDR2 SMNVEV, per germline (reference sequence). The CDR3 length is 14 residues.

This sequence joins TRBV10-1 and TRBJ2-1; tentatively, D is TRBD1 (5 bases). There are 14 residues in the CDR3. The V end was cut by 3 bases, the J end by 3 bases, with 9 bases between. In germline, CDR1 is WNHNN, CDR2 SYGVQD (reference sequence). The CDR3 coding sequence is TGCGCCAGCAGTGACCACAGGAACTACAATGAGCAGTTCTTC. It translates to CASSDHRNYNEQFF.

This clone was found a few times. The rearrangement joins TRBV6-4 to TRBJ2-1, with 10 bases that match TRBD1. The CDR3 consists of 15 residues. Germline CDR1 MRHNA, CDR2 SNTAGT. The V gene end was trimmed by 2 bases and the J gene end by 7 bases; junction bases not matched to a gene: 5. The CDR3 loop reads CASSDETDRGNEQFF. The CDR3 region has the DNA TGTGCCAGCAGTGACGAGACGGACAGGGGGAATGAGCAGTTCTTC.

The chain uses TRBV30 and TRBJ2-6; the D gene is possibly TRBD1 (5 bases). The CDR3 loop spans 12 amino acids. Trimming removed 4 bases at V and 5 bases at J, with 6 bases between. In germline, CDR1 is GTSNPN, CDR2 SVGIG (reference sequence). CDR3 sequence reads: CAWTGRANVLTF. The CDR3 bases are TGTGCCTGGACAGGGAGGGCCAACGTCCTGACTTTC.

This chain links TRBV5-1 with TRBJ1-2; 7 bases match TRBD1. V trimming: 0 bases; J trimming: 6 bases; junction bases outside the gene matches: 8. There are 15 residues in the CDR3. Germline V gives CDR1 SGHRS, CDR2 YFSETQ. CDR3 protein: CASSLEGAYEDGYTF. The CDR3 DNA sequence: TGCGCCAGCAGCTTGGAGGGGGCATATGAGGATGGCTACACCTTC.

The chain carries TRBV12-5 and TRBJ1-1; TRBD1 matches 7 bases. The germline CDR1 and CDR2 sequences are LGHNT and FRNRAP. This CDR3 comprises 13 residues. V lost 6 bases and J lost 1; bases outside the gene matches: 2. The CDR3 loop is CASGGQENTEAFF. CDR3 coding DNA: TGTGCTAGTGGCGGACAGGAGAACACTGAAGCTTTCTTT.

The chain combines TRBV19 with TRBJ2-1; D perhaps matches TRBD1 (7 bases). The germline V and J ends were trimmed by 8 bases and 4 bases, with 15 bases remaining between them. This CDR3 is 14 amino acids long. Per germline, CDR1 LNHDA and CDR2 SQIVND (reference sequence). The CDR3 bases are TGTGCCAGTGGGTGGGCAGGGGGGTACAATGAGCAGTTCTTC. It specifies CASGWAGGYNEQFF. The complete variable domain, with remaining parts taken from reference TRBV19 and TRBJ2-1, reads DGGITQSPKYLFRKEGQNVTLSCEQNLNHDAMYWYRQDPGQGLRLIYYSQIVNDFQKGDIAEGYSVSREKKESFPLTVTSAQKNPTAFYLCASGWAGGYNEQFFGPGTRLTVL.

The V call is TRBV7-8, the J call TRBJ2-1; D perhaps matches TRBD1 (6 bases). V shed 4 bases and J shed 0 bases, with 10 bases lying between them. Germline V CDR1 and CDR2: SGHVS, FQNEAQ. The CDR3 covers 15 residues. This chain's CDR3 is CASSYDRLSYNEQFF. In nucleotides, the CDR3 is TGTGCCAGCAGCTATGACAGGCTCTCCTACAATGAGCAGTTCTTC.

CDR3 protein: CASSPPAGRTEAFF. For the CDR3, the DNA is TGTGCCAGCAGCCCTCCCGCAGGTCGGACTGAAGCTTTCTTT. This sequence joins TRBV28 and TRBJ1-1; D gene ambiguous. Germline CDR1 is MDHEN and CDR2 is SYDVKM. V gave up 6 bases and J gave up 5 bases, with 16 bases separating them. The CDR3 covers 14 residues.

This sequence joins TRBV12-5 and TRBJ2-3; D is ambiguous. The length of the CDR3 is 17 residues. Trimming took 2 bases from V and 2 from J, leaving 17 bases between them. CDR1 is LGHNT and CDR2 is FRNRAP in the germline V gene. The DNA for the CDR3 is TGTGCTAGTGGTTTGCTCCCCGACTCAACATACACAGATACGCAGTATTTT. Protein sequence: CASGLLPDSTYTDTQYF.

The chain joins TRBV6-5 to TRBJ2-7; 9 bases align to TRBD1. The V segment lost 6 bases and the J segment 5 bases; nucleotides outside the gene matches: 8. Germline CDR1 is MNHEY and CDR2 is SVGAGI. CDR3 size: 14 residues. The chain's CDR3 is CASSLNRGQNEQYF. The CDR3 nucleotides read TGTGCCAGCAGCCTGAACAGGGGGCAAAACGAGCAGTACTTC.

J is TRBJ1-5 and V is TRBV5-3; 7 nucleotides line up with TRBD1. TRBV5-3 is placed among ORFs of uncertain function. With 3 bases clipped from V and 2 bases from J, the junction kept 14 bases outside the gene matches. The CDR3 totals 18 residues. The CDR3 sequence is CARSSNRDRARGNQPQHF. CDR3 bases: TGTGCCAGAAGCTCCAATCGAGACAGGGCTCGCGGCAATCAGCCCCAGCATTTT.

The rearrangement uses TRBV2 and TRBJ2-7; 11 positions match TRBD2. The CDR3 totals 15 residues. Germline loops: CDR1 SNHLY, CDR2 FYNNEI. Trimming took 6 bases from V and 3 from J; bases not matched to a gene: 7. CDR3 coding DNA: TGTGCCAGCAGGGAGCTAGCGGGAGGCTTCTACGAGCAGTACTTC. Protein: CASRELAGGFYEQYF.